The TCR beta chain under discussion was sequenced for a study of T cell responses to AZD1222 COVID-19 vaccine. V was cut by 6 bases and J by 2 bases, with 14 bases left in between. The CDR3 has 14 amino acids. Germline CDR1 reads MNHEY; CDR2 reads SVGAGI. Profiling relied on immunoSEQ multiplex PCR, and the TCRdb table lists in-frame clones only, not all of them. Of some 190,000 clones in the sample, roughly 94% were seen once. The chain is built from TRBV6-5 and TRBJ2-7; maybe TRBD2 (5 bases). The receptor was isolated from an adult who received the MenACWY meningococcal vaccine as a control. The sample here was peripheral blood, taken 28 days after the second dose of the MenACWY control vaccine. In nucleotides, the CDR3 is TGTGCCAGCAGGGCGGTGACTACCACCTACGAGCAGTACTTC. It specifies CASRAVTTTYEQYF.